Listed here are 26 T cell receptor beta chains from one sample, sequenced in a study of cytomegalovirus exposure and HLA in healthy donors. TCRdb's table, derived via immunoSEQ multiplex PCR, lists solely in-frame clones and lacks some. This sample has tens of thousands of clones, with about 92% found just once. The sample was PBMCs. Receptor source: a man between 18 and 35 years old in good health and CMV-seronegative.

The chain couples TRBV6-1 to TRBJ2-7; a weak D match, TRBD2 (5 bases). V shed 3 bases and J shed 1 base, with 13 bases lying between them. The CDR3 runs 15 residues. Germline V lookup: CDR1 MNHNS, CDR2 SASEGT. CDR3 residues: CASSDLTRGSYEQYF. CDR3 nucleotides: TGTGCCAGCAGTGACCTCACACGGGGATCCTACGAGCAGTACTTC.

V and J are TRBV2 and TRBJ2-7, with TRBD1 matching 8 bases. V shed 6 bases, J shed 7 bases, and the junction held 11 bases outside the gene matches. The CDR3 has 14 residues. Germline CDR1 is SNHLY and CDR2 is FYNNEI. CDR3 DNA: TGTGCCAGCAGGGAGACAGGGGTATTGAGGGAGCAGTACTTC. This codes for CASRETGVLREQYF.

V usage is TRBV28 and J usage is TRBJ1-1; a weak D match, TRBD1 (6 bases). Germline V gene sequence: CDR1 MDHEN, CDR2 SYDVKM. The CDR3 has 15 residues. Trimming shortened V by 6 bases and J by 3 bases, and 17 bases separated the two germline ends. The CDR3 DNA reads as TGTGCCAGCAGAGACGCAGGGGCGGGGGACACTGAAGCTTTCTTT. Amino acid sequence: CASRDAGAGDTEAFF.

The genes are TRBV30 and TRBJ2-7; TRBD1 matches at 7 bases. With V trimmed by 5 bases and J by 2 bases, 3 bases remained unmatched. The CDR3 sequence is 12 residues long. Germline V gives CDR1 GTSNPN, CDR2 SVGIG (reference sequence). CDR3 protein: CAWGDSPYEQYF. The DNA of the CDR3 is TGTGCCTGGGGGGACAGTCCCTACGAGCAGTACTTC. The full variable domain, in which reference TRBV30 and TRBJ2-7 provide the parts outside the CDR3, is SQTIHQWPATLVQPVGSPLSLECTVEGTSNPNLYWYRQAAGRGLQLLFYSVGIGQISSEVPQNLSASRPQDRQFILSSKKLLLSDSGFYLCAWGDSPYEQYFGPGTRLTVT.

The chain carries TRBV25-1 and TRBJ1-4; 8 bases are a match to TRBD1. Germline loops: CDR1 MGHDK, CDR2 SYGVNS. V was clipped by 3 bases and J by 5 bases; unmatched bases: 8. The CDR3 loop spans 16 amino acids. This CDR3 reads CASSEQGAEVNEKLFF. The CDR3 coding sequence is TGTGCCAGCAGTGAGCAGGGGGCGGAGGTGAATGAAAAACTGTTTTTT. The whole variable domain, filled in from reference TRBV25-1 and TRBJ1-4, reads EADIYQTPRYLVIGTGKKITLECSQTMGHDKMYWYQQDPGMELHLIHYSYGVNSTEKGDLSSESTVSRIRTEHFPLTLESARPSHTSQYLCASSEQGAEVNEKLFFGSGTQLSVL.

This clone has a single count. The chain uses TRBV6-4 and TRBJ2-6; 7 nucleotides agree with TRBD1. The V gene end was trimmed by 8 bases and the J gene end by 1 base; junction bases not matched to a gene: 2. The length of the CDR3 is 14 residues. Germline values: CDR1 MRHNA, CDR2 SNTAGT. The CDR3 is CASATGSGANVLTF. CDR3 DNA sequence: TGTGCCAGCGCGACAGGGTCTGGGGCCAACGTCCTGACTTTC.

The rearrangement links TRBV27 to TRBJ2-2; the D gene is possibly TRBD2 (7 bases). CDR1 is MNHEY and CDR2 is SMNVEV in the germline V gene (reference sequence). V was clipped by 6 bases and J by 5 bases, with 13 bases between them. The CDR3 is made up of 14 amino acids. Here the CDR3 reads CASRWGGGTGELFF. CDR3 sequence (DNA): TGTGCCAGCAGATGGGGGGGCGGGACCGGGGAGCTGTTTTTT.

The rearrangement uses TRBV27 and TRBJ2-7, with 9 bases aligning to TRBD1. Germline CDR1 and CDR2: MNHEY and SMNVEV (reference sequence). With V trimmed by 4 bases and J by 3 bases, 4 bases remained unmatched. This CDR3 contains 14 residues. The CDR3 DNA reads TGTGCCAGCAGTTGGGGGGGACAGGGCTACGAGCAGTACTTC. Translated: CASSWGGQGYEQYF.

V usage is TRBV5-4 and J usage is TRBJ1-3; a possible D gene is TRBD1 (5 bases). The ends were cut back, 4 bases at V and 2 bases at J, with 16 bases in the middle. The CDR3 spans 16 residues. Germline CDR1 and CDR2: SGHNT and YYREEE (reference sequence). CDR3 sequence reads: CASSPGQRLPGNTIYF. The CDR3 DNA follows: TGTGCCAGCAGCCCCGGACAACGACTCCCTGGAAACACCATATATTTT.

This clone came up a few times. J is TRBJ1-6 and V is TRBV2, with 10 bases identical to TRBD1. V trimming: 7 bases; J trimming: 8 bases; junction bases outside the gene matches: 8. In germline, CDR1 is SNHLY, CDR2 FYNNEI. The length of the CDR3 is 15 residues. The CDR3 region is CASIPRDRGYSPLHF. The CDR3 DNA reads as TGTGCCAGCATCCCGAGGGACAGGGGCTATTCACCCCTCCACTTT.

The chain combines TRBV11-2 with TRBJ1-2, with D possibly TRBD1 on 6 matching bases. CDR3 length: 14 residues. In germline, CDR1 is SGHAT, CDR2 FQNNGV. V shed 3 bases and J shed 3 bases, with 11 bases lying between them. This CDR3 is CASSFTGLHYGYTF. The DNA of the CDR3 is TGTGCCAGCAGCTTTACAGGGTTGCACTATGGCTACACCTTC.

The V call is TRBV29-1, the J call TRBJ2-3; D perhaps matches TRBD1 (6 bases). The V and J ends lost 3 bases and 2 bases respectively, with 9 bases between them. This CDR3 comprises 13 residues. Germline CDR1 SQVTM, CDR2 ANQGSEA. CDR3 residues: CSVEGAITDTQYF. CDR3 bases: TGCAGCGTTGAGGGGGCGATCACAGATACGCAGTATTTT.

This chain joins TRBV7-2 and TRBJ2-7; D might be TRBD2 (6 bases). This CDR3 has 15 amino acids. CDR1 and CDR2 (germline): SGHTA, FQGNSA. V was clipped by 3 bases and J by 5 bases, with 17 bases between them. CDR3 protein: CASSLSRGIVHEQYF. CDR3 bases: TGTGCCAGCAGCTTGTCTCGCGGGATCGTACACGAGCAGTACTTC. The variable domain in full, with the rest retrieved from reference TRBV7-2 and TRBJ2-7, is GAGVSQSPSNKVTEKGKDVELRCDPISGHTALYWYRQSLGQGLEFLIYFQGNSAPDKSGLPSDRFSAERTGGSVSTLTIQRTQQEDSAVYLCASSLSRGIVHEQYFGPGTRLTVT.

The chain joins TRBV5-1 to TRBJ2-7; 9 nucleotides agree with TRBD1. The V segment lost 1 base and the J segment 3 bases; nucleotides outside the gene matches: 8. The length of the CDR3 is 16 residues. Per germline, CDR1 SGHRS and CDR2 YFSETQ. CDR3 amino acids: CASSLWGQGNGYEQYF. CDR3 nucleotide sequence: TGCGCCAGCAGCTTGTGGGGACAGGGTAACGGCTACGAGCAGTACTTC.

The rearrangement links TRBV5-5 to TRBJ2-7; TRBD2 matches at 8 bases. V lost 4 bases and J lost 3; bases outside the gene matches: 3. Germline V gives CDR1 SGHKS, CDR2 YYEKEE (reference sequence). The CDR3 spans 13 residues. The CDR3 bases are TGTGCCAGCAGCCGTAGCGGGAACTACGAGCAGTACTTC. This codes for CASSRSGNYEQYF.

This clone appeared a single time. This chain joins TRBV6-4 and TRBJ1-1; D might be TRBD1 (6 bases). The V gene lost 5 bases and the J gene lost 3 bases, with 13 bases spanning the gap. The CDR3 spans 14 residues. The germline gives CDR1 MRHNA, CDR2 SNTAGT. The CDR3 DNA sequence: TGTGCCAGCAGTCTGACGGGGGGCGACACTGAAGCTTTCTTT. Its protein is CASSLTGGDTEAFF.

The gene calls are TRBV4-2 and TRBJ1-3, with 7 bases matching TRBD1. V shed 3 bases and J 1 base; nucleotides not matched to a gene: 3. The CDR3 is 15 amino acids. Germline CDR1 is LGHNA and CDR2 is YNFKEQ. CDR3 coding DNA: TGTGCCAGCAGCCAGACACAGGGGTCTGGAAACACCATATATTTT. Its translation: CASSQTQGSGNTIYF.

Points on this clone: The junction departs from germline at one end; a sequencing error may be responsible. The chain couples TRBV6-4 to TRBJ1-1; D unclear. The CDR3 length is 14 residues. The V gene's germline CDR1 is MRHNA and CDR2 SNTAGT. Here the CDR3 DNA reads TGTGCCAGCAGGGACTCCCGCGGGAGCACTGAAGCTTTCTTT. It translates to CASRDSRGSTEAFF.

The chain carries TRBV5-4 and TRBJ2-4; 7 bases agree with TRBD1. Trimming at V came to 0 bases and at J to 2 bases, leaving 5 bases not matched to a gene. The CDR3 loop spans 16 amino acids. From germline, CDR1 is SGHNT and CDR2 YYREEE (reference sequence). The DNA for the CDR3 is TGTGCCAGCAGCTTGGATGGCAGGGGGACCAAAAACATTCAGTACTTC. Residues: CASSLDGRGTKNIQYF. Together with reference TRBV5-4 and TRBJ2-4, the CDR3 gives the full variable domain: ETGVTQSPTHLIKTRGQQVTLRCSSQSGHNTVSWYQQALGQGPQFIFQYYREEENGRGNFPPRFSGLQFPNYSSELNVNALELDDSALYLCASSLDGRGTKNIQYFGAGTRLSVL.

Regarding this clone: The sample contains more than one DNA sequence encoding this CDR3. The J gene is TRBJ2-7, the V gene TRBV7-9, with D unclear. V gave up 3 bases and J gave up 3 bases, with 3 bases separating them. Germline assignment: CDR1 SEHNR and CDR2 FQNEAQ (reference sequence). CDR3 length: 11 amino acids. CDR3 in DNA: TGTGCCAGCAGCTTGAGCTACGAGCAGTACTTC. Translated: CASSLSYEQYF. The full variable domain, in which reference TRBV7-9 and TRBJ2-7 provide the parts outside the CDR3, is DTGVSQNPRHKITKRGQNVTFRCDPISEHNRLYWYRQTLGQGPEFLTYFQNEAQLEKSRLLSDRFSAERPKGSFSTLEIQRTEQGDSAMYLCASSLSYEQYFGPGTRLTVT.

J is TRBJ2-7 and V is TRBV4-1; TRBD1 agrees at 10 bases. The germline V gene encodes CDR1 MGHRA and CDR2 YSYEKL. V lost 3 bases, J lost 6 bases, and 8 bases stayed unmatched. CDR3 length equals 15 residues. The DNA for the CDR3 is TGCGCCAGCAGCCAGAGTGGGACAGGGGAGGGCGAGCAGTACTTC. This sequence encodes CASSQSGTGEGEQYF.

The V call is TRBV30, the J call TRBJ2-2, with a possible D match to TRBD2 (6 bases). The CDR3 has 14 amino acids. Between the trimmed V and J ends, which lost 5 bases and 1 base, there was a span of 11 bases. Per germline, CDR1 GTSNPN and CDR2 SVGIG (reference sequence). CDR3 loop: CAWAPSENTGELFF. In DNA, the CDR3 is TGTGCCTGGGCCCCTAGCGAGAACACCGGGGAGCTGTTTTTT.

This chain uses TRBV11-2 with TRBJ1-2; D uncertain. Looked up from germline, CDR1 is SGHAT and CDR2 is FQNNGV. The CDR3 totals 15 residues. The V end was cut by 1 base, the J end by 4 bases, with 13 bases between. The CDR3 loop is CASSLVPTGVYGYTF. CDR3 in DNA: TGTGCCAGCAGCTTAGTCCCCACGGGTGTCTATGGCTACACCTTC.

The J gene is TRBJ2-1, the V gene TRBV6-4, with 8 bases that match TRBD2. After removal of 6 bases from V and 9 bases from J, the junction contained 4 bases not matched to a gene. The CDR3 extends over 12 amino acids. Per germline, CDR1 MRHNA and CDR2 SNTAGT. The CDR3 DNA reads TGTGCCAGCAGGGGACTAGTAGGTGAGCAGTTCTTC. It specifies CASRGLVGEQFF.

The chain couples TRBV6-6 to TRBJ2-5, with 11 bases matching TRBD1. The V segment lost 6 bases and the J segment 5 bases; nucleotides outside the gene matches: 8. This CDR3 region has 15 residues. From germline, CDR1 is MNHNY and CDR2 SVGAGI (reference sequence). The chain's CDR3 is CASSYPDRGPETQYF. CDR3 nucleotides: TGTGCCAGCAGCTATCCGGACAGGGGGCCTGAGACCCAGTACTTC.

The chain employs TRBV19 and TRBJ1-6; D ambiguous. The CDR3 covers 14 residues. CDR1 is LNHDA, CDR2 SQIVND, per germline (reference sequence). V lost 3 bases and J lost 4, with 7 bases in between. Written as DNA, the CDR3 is TGTGCCAGTAGTATTGGGCAGTATAATTCACCCCTCCACTTT. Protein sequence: CASSIGQYNSPLHF.